This entry lists 11 T cell receptor beta chains sequenced from one sample in a study of response to subunit inactivated influenza vaccine. Each CDR3 protein gets one entry after TCRdb re-called the RT-PCR reads with MiXCR. The sample lists over 650,000 distinct CDR3 sequences, about 18% occurring once. The sequenced sample was PBMCs from blood, obtained about 5 days after vaccination. The origin of the receptors is a man between 45 and 60 years old who received an inactivated influenza vaccine.

The V call is TRBV20-1, the J call TRBJ2-7, with TRBD1 identical over 10 bases. Germline values: CDR1 DFQATT, CDR2 SNEGSKA (reference sequence). The CDR3 length is 15 residues. V dropped 6 bases and J dropped 2; count of bases not matched to a gene: 10. The chain's CDR3 is CSANPGQGKTYEQYF. The DNA for the CDR3 is TGCAGTGCCAACCCGGGACAGGGGAAGACCTACGAGCAGTACTTC.

This clonotype occurred a few times. V is TRBV18 and J is TRBJ2-7; 9 bases are shared with TRBD2. CDR1 is KGHSH, CDR2 LQKENI, per germline. The CDR3 runs 15 residues. V dropped 3 bases and J dropped 7; count of bases not matched to a gene: 10. In DNA, the CDR3 is TGTGCCAGCTCACCGTTTGGTCTAGCGGGAAATGAGCAGTACTTC. Its translation: CASSPFGLAGNEQYF. Complete variable domain (other parts from reference TRBV18 and TRBJ2-7): NAGVMQNPRHLVRRRGQEARLRCSPMKGHSHVYWYRQLPEEGLKFMVYLQKENIIDESGMPKERFSAEFPKEGPSILRIQQVVRGDSAAYFCASSPFGLAGNEQYFGPGTRLTVT.

This clonotype was counted between two and nine times. The V call is TRBV3-1, the J call TRBJ2-3, with a weak D call TRBD1 (6 bases). Germline V gene lookup returns CDR1 LGHDT and CDR2 YNNKEL (reference sequence). Trimming took off 1 base at V and 3 bases at J, with 11 bases between the two ends. The CDR3 spans 15 residues. CDR3 DNA sequence: TGTGCCAGCAGCCAAGTGGGGACAAGGACAGATACGCAGTATTTT. Protein: CASSQVGTRTDTQYF.

The chain joins TRBV21-1 to TRBJ2-5; TRBD1 was called by the table and not checked on the DNA. TRBV21-1 is designated a pseudogene. The CDR3 length is 15 residues. CDR3 nucleotides: TGTGCCAGCAGCAAAGGGAGACAGGTGGAGGAGACCCAGTACTTC. It is translated as CASSKGRQVEETQYF.

In its sample, this clonotype was seen many times. The rearrangement links TRBV12-3 or TRBV12-4 to TRBJ2-3; 9 nucleotides match TRBD1. The CDR3 sequence is 14 residues long. Losses at the gene ends were 3 bases for V and 7 bases for J; bases not matched to a gene: 5. The CDR3 here is CASSLGTGLYTQYF. Here the CDR3 DNA reads TGTGCCAGCAGTTTGGGGACAGGGCTTTATACGCAGTATTTT.

V usage is TRBV4-3 and J usage is TRBJ2-2; no reliable D call. The CDR3 loop spans 16 amino acids. Germline V gene data show CDR1 as LGHNA and CDR2 as YSLEER. V gave up 0 bases and J gave up 0 bases, with 8 bases separating them. CDR3 nucleotides: TGCGCCAGCAGCCAAGATCTGGTTACGAACACCGGGGAGCTGTTTTTT. Translating it yields CASSQDLVTNTGELFF.

In its sample, this clonotype was seen a few times. The V and J genes are TRBV15 and TRBJ1-5; 7 bases fit TRBD1. The J segment lost 3 bases and the V segment lost 5 bases, leaving 7 bases of the junction unmatched. This CDR3 has 15 amino acids. CDR1 and CDR2 (germline): LNHNV, YYDKDF (reference sequence). The CDR3 sequence is CATSFDRVLNQPQHF. The CDR3 DNA reads as TGTGCCACCAGCTTTGACAGGGTACTCAATCAGCCCCAGCATTTT.

V gene TRBV15 combines with J gene TRBJ2-1, with no clear D. The CDR3 has 13 residues. From germline, CDR1 is LNHNV and CDR2 YYDKDF (reference sequence). V lost 0 bases and J lost 9, with 9 bases in between. CDR3 bases: TGTGCCACCAGCAGAGAAGGTGGAGCTGAGCAGTTCTTC. This codes for CATSREGGAEQFF.

The V and J genes are TRBV12-3 or TRBV12-4 and TRBJ2-1; TRBD2 is a possible D gene (6 bases). The CDR3 consists of 14 residues. Trimming took off 5 bases at V and 0 bases at J, with 8 bases between the two ends. CDR3 nucleotide sequence: TGTGCCAGCAGTACTAGCACCTCCTACAATGAGCAGTTCTTC. Translating gives CASSTSTSYNEQFF.

This clonotype was counted many times. The V and J genes are TRBV12-3 or TRBV12-4 and TRBJ2-7; 9 bases match TRBD1. The CDR3 has 14 residues. V shed 6 bases and J 5 bases; nucleotides not matched to a gene: 8. DNA for the CDR3: TGTGCCAGCAGGCCCGGGACAGGGTGGGACGAGCAGTACTTC. Translated, it gives CASRPGTGWDEQYF.

This clonotype has a handful of counts. This chain uses TRBV5-6 with TRBJ1-2; D remains unclear. The CDR3 has 13 amino acids. Germline V gives CDR1 SGHDT, CDR2 YYEEEE. V was shortened by 0 bases and J by 6 bases, with 9 bases between the two germline ends. CDR3 in amino acids: CASSLDLRDGYTF. As DNA, the CDR3 is TGTGCCAGCAGCTTGGACCTAAGGGATGGCTACACCTTC.